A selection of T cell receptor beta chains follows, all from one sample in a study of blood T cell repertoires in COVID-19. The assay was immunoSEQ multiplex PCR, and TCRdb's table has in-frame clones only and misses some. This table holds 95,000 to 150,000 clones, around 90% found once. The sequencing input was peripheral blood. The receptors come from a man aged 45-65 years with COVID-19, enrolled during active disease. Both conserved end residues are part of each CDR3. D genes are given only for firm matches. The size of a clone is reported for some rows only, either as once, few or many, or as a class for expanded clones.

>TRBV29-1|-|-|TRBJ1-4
CSVGSGDTTNEKLFF
TGCAGCGTTGGTTCAGGGGATACGACTAATGAAAAACTGTTTTTT
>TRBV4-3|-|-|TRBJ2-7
CASSQGGHEQYF
TGCGCCAGCAGCCAAGGCGGGCACGAGCAGTACTTC
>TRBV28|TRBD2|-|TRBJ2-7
CASSTTSGYEQYF
TGTGCCAGCAGTACGACTAGCGGGTACGAGCAGTACTTC
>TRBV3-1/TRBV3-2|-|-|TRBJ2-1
CASSQTINEQFF
TGTGCCAGCAGCCAAACAATAAATGAGCAGTTCTTC
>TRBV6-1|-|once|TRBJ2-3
CASSEGRTVAGTDTQYF
TGTGCCAGCAGTGAAGGCAGGACAGTAGCGGGTACAGATACGCAGTATTTT
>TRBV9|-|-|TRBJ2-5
CASSSLGGVSETQYF
TGTGCCAGCAGCTCCCTAGGGGGGGTGTCCGAGACCCAGTACTTC
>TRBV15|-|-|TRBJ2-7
CATSRGTAPGYEQYF
TGTGCCACCAGCAGAGGGACAGCCCCCGGGTACGAGCAGTACTTC
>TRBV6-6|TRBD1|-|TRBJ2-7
CASTTGGPHEQYF
TGTGCCAGCACTACAGGGGGTCCCCACGAGCAGTACTTC
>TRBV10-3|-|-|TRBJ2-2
CAISESGTLNTGELFF
TGTGCCATCAGTGAGTCGGGGACACTGAACACCGGGGAGCTGTTTTTT
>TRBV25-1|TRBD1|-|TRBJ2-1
CASSDPSGGGHYNEQFF
TGTGCCAGCAGTGACCCCTCAGGGGGCGGGCACTACAATGAGCAGTTCTTC
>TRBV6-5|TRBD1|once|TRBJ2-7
CASSHPGQGYEQYF
TGTGCCAGCAGCCACCCGGGACAGGGCTACGAGCAGTACTTC
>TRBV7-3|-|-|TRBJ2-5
CASSLSRQETQYF
TGTGCCAGCAGCTTAAGTCGGCAAGAGACCCAGTACTTC
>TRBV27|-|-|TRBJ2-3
CASSRFVADTQYF
TGTGCCAGCAGTCGCTTTGTAGCCGATACGCAGTATTTT
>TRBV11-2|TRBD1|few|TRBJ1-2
CASSPGTGEGYTF
TGTGCCAGCAGCCCCGGGACAGGGGAAGGCTACACCTTC
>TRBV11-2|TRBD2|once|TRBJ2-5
CASSLRGGTSGRAETQYF
TGTGCCAGCAGCTTAAGGGGGGGGACTAGCGGGAGGGCCGAGACCCAGTACTTC
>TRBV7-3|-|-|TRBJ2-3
CASSPGASGTDTQYF
TGTGCCAGCAGCCCCGGGGCTAGCGGCACAGATACGCAGTATTTT
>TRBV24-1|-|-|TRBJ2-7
CATSDFSGQYF
TGTGCCACCAGTGATTTCAGCGGACAGTACTTC
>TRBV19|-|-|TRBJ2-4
CAAGFRIQYF
TGTGCCGCAGGGTTTCGCATTCAGTACTTC
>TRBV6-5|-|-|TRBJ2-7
CASRRGTDEQYF
TGTGCCAGCAGACGCGGGACGGACGAGCAGTACTTC
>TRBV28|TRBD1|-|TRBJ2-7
CASSTGTGSYEQYF
TGTGCCAGCAGTACCGGGACAGGGTCCTACGAGCAGTACTTC
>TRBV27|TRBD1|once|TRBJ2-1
CASSFTGTALYNEQFF
TGTGCCAGCAGTTTTACCGGGACAGCCCTTTACAATGAGCAGTTCTTC
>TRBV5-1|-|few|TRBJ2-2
CASSGGNVDTGELFF
TGCGCCAGCAGCGGGGGGAACGTCGACACCGGGGAGCTGTTTTTT
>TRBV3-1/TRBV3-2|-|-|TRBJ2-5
CASSSGETQYF
TGTGCCAGCAGCTCCGGGGAGACCCAGTACTTC
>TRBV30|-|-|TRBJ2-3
CAWSPGADTQYF
TGTGCCTGGAGTCCGGGAGCAGATACGCAGTATTTT